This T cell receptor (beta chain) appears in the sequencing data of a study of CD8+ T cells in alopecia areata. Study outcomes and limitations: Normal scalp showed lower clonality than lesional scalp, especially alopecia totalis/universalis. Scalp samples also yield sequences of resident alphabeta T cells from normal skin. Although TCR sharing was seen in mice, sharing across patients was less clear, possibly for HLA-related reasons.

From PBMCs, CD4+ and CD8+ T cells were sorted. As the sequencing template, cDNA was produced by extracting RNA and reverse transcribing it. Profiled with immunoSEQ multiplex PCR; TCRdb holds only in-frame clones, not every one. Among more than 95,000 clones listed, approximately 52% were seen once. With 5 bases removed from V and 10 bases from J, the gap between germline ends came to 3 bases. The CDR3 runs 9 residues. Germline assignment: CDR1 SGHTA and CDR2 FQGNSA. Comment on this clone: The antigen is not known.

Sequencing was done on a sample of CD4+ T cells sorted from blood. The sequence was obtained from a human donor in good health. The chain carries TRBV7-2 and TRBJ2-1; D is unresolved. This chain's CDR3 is CASSREQFF. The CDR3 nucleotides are TGTGCCAGCAGCCGGGAGCAGTTCTTC.